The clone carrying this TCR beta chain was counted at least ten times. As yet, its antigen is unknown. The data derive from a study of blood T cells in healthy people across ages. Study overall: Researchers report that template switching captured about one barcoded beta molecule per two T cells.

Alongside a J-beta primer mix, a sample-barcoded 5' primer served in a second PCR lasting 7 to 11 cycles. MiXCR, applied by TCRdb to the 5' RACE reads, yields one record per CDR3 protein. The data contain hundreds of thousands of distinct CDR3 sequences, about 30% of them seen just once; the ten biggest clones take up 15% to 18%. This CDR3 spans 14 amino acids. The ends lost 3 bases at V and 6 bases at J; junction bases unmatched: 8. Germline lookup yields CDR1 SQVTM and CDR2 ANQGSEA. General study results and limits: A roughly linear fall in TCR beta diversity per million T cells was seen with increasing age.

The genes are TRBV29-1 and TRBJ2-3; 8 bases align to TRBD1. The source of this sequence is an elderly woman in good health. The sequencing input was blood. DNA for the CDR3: TGCAGCGTTGAGACAGGGGCCAGCCCCGATACGCAGTATTTT. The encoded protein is CSVETGASPDTQYF.